A single sample gave rise to the 10 T cell receptor beta chains below, sequenced in a study of post-analysis software for immune sequencing data. General study findings and limits: Elevated frequency relative to controls characterized 4 or 5 TRBV segments in patients, TRBV5-6, TRBV5-1 and TRBV20-1 among them.

Unique molecular identifiers featured in each of the TCR beta cDNA libraries. TCRdb reprocessed the PCR reads via MiXCR and lists one record per CDR3 protein. The sample has approximately 770,000 distinct CDR3 sequences, around 42% seen once. For these TCRs, the target antigens are not known. The source material was blood. These TCRs come from a girl under 18 with multiple sclerosis.

Worth noting for this clonotype: Germline and junction disagree at one end, which may indicate a read error. J is TRBJ2-2 and V is TRBV7-7; maybe TRBD2 (7 bases). Germline V gene data show CDR1 as SSHAT and CDR2 as FNYEAQ (reference sequence). The CDR3 runs to 16 residues. CDR3 loop: CASSGVPGQNTGELFF. As DNA, the CDR3 is TGTGCTAGCAGCGGGGTTCCGGGACAGAACACCGGGGAGCTGTTTTTT.

The chain joins TRBV15 to TRBJ2-7; D may be TRBD1 (6 bases). V was clipped by 2 bases and J by 0 bases, with 17 bases between them. The CDR3 length is 17 residues. Germline V gives CDR1 LNHNV, CDR2 YYDKDF (reference sequence). The CDR3 sequence: CATSRTVQGPDSYEQYF. DNA for the CDR3: TGTGCCACCAGCAGAACTGTTCAGGGGCCGGACTCCTACGAGCAGTACTTC.

The gene calls are TRBV20-1 and TRBJ1-2; TRBD1 aligns across 7 bases. V lost 5 bases, J lost 2 bases, and 2 bases stayed unmatched. There are 12 residues in the CDR3. Germline CDR1 and CDR2: DFQATT and SNEGSKA (reference sequence). The CDR3 loop is CSARQGNYGYTF. The CDR3 nucleotides are TGCAGTGCTCGACAGGGAAACTATGGCTACACCTTC.

This clonotype appeared many times. The chain links TRBV3-1 to TRBJ2-7, with D uncertain. V lost 3 bases and J lost 0, with 3 bases in between. Germline values: CDR1 LGHDT, CDR2 YNNKEL (reference sequence). This CDR3 is 12 amino acids long. The CDR3 region is CASSQASYEQYF. CDR3 sequence (DNA): TGTGCCAGCAGCCAGGCCTCCTACGAGCAGTACTTC.

This clonotype was counted only a few times. The chain has TRBV27 and TRBJ2-4, with 9 bases lining up with TRBD2. This CDR3 is built from 16 residues. The J segment lost 7 bases and the V segment lost 4 bases, leaving 11 bases of the junction unmatched. Germline V CDR1 and CDR2: MNHEY, SMNVEV (reference sequence). CDR3 region: CASSSGLAEGTNIQYF. The DNA of the CDR3 is TGTGCCAGCAGTTCGGGACTAGCCGAGGGGACGAACATTCAGTACTTC.

The gene calls are TRBV20-1 and TRBJ2-1, with a tentative D call TRBD1 (6 bases). Trimming removed 8 bases from V and 9 bases from J, with 17 bases in between. Looked up from germline, CDR1 is DFQATT and CDR2 is SNEGSKA (reference sequence). This CDR3 contains 12 residues. The CDR3 DNA is TGCAGTTCAGGAAGGACAGCTTCTGAGCAGTTCTTC. Its translation is CSSGRTASEQFF.

This clonotype was picked up a small number of times. The chain couples TRBV7-2 to TRBJ2-5; tentatively, D is TRBD2 (5 bases). CDR3 length: 15 amino acids. Per germline, CDR1 SGHTA and CDR2 FQGNSA. V lost 0 bases and J 2 bases, leaving 10 bases between the germline ends. CDR3 sequence: CASSLASDWQETQYF. The CDR3 DNA follows: TGTGCCAGCAGCTTAGCCTCGGACTGGCAAGAGACCCAGTACTTC.

V gene TRBV24-1 combines with J gene TRBJ2-3, with 16 positions matching TRBD2. V trimming: 4 bases; J trimming: 5 bases; junction bases outside the gene matches: 11. The CDR3 covers 19 residues. CDR1 is KGHDR, CDR2 SFDVKD, per germline. The CDR3 protein is CATSETTGTSGRAGDTQYF. As DNA, the CDR3 is TGTGCCACCAGTGAAACCACCGGGACTAGCGGGAGGGCAGGAGATACGCAGTATTTT.

The chain carries TRBV4-3 and TRBJ2-4, with D tentatively TRBD2 (6 bases). The J call is uncertain, as TRBJ2-7 better fits the DNA end. CDR3 size: 14 residues. Germline loops: CDR1 LGHNA, CDR2 YSLEER. The CDR3 sequence is CASSQEASVYEQYF. The CDR3 bases are TGCGCCAGCAGCCAAGAGGCTAGCGTCTACGAGCAGTACTTC.

This clonotype has only a few counts. This chain uses TRBV28 with TRBJ1-2; TRBD1 aligns across 7 bases. Germline CDR1 and CDR2: MDHEN and SYDVKM. The CDR3 is made up of 15 amino acids. The J segment lost 3 bases and the V segment lost 5 bases, leaving 9 bases of the junction unmatched. The CDR3 loop is CASSATGLGDYGYTF. CDR3 DNA sequence: TGTGCCAGCAGTGCGACAGGGCTCGGCGACTATGGCTACACCTTC.